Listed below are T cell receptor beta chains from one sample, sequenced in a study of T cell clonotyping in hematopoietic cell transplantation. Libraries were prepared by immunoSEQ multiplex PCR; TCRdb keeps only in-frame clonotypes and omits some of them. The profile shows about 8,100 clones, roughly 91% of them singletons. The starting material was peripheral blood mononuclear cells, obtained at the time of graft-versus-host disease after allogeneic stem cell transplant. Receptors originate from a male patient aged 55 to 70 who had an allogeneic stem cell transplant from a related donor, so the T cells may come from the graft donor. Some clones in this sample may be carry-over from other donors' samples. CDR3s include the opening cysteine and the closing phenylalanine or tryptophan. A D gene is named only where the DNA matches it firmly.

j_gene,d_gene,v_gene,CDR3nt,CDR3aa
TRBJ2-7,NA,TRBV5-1,TGCGCCAGCAGCAAGAGCTCCTACGAGCAGTACTTC,CASSKSSYEQYF
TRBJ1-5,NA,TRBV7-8,TGTGCCAGCACGGAACGCCCCGGGCAGCCCCAGCATTTT,CASTERPGQPQHF
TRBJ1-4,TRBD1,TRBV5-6,TGTGCCAGCAGCTTGGCCCGGGACAGGGGTGTTGAAAAACTGTTTTTT,CASSLARDRGVEKLFF
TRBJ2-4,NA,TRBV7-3,TGTGCCAGCAGCTTACGCCGGGGAAACATTCAGTACTTC,CASSLRRGNIQYF
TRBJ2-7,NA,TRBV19,TGTGCCAGTAGTATAGATCTCCGTTCTCCTTTACCTTACGAGCAGTACTTC,CASSIDLRSPLPYEQYF
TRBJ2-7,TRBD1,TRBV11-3,TGTGCCAGCAGCTCTGGGACAGGGGTTTCGGGACTTACCTTCTACGAGCAGTACTTC,CASSSGTGVSGLTFYEQYF
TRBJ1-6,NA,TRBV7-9,TGTGCCAGCAGCTTAGGGCCGGGGAGCTCCTATAATTCACCCCTCCACTTT,CASSLGPGSSYNSPLHF
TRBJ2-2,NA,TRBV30,TGTGCCTGGAGACCAGGGAGCGGCACCGGGGAGCTGTTTTTT,CAWRPGSGTGELFF
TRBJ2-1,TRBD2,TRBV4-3,TGCGCCAGCAGCCACGGACTAGCGGTCTACAATGAGCAGTTCTTC,CASSHGLAVYNEQFF
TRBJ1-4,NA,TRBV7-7,TGTGCTAGCAGCTTAGAGGGGCTTAATGAAAAACTGTTTTTT,CASSLEGLNEKLFF
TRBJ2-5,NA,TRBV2,TGTGCCAGCAGGCAAGAGACCCAGTACTTC,CASRQETQYF
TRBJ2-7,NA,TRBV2,TGTGCCAGCAGTGACCGGGACACACTCTACGAGCAGTACTTC,CASSDRDTLYEQYF